The 24 T cell receptor beta chains in this list originate from one sample, sequenced in a study of cytomegalovirus exposure and HLA in healthy donors (TCRdb year 2017). The library came from the immunoSEQ multiplex PCR assay. The multiplex PCR relied on a mix of 60 forward primers for TCR Vbeta segments and 13 reverse primers for TCR Jbeta segments. In its TCRdb copy, this immuneACCESS table keeps in-frame sequences only and misses some clones. Where compared with another copy, unresolved V genes explain less than half of these, and the others have no known cause. For this sample, the table gives 80,000 to 95,000 clones. Over 15% of the sample comes from the top ten. The sample comprised PBMCs. All receptors derive from a man aged 50 or older in good health and CMV-seropositive.

This sequence joins TRBV4-3 and TRBJ2-2, with D perhaps TRBD2 (6 bases). Germline V CDR1 and CDR2: LGHNA, YSLEER. The CDR3 is 14 amino acids. Trimming took off 2 bases at V and 6 bases at J, with 10 bases between the two ends. The CDR3 sequence is CASSQLSGPGELFF. Here the CDR3 DNA reads TGCGCCAGCAGCCAACTTAGCGGCCCCGGGGAGCTGTTTTTT.

This chain connects TRBV5-6 to TRBJ2-5; TRBD2 matches at 11 bases. With 5 bases clipped from V and 12 bases from J, the junction kept 15 bases outside the gene matches. This CDR3 spans 15 amino acids. CDR1 is SGHDT, CDR2 YYEEEE, per germline. CDR3 DNA: TGTGCCAGCAGTCGACCCAGCGGGACTAGCGGACAAGAGTACTTC. The encoded protein is CASSRPSGTSGQEYF.

The chain joins TRBV7-2 to TRBJ1-4, with TRBD1 as a possible D gene (5 bases). Trimming pared 3 bases from V and 7 bases from J, leaving 15 bases between. This CDR3 comprises 15 residues. Germline V gene lookup returns CDR1 SGHTA and CDR2 FQGNSA. CDR3 sequence: CASSLGGGSREKLFF. CDR3 DNA: TGTGCCAGCAGCTTGGGCGGGGGTAGTCGTGAAAAACTGTTTTTT.

J is TRBJ2-7 and V is TRBV6-1, with 9 bases aligning to TRBD1. Germline trimming cut 2 bases from V and 1 base from J; bases unmatched to any gene: 15. The CDR3 is made up of 19 amino acids. Germline V gene data show CDR1 as MNHNS and CDR2 as SASEGT. The CDR3 reads CASSEPDRGEVYPSYEQYV. Here the CDR3 DNA reads TGTGCCAGCAGTGAACCGGACAGGGGCGAGGTATACCCATCCTACGAGCAGTACGTC.

The V and J genes are TRBV30 and TRBJ2-5; 7 nucleotides match TRBD1. The CDR3 totals 13 residues. Germline V gene lookup returns CDR1 GTSNPN and CDR2 SVGIG (reference sequence). The V gene end was trimmed by 2 bases and the J gene end by 1 base; junction bases not matched to a gene: 1. The DNA for the CDR3 is TGTGCCTGGAGTTGGACAGGCCAAGAGACCCAGTACTTC. Translated, it gives CAWSWTGQETQYF. Combining the CDR3 with reference TRBV30 and TRBJ2-5 gives the whole variable domain SQTIHQWPATLVQPVGSPLSLECTVEGTSNPNLYWYRQAAGRGLQLLFYSVGIGQISSEVPQNLSASRPQDRQFILSSKKLLLSDSGFYLCAWSWTGQETQYFGPGTRLLVL.

The rearrangement links TRBV19 to TRBJ1-5, with D hard to call. Germline V gene lookup returns CDR1 LNHDA and CDR2 SQIVND (reference sequence). Trimming stripped 6 bases from V and 4 bases from J, with 22 bases between. The length of the CDR3 is 17 residues. CDR3 residues: CASSEAAFDYWNQPQHF. The CDR3 DNA reads as TGTGCCAGTAGCGAAGCAGCGTTCGACTATTGGAATCAGCCCCAGCATTTT.

The rearrangement uses TRBV5-1 and TRBJ1-4; D is perhaps TRBD1 (6 bases). The CDR3 contains 14 residues. The ends were cut back, 4 bases at V and 0 bases at J, with 7 bases in the middle. From germline, CDR1 is SGHRS and CDR2 YFSETQ. CDR3 sequence (DNA): TGCGCCAGCAGCCGGGACACAACTAATGAAAAACTGTTTTTT. It encodes CASSRDTTNEKLFF. Filled out from reference TRBV5-1 and TRBJ1-4, the complete variable domain reads KAGVTQTPRYLIKTRGQQVTLSCSPISGHRSVSWYQQTPGQGLQFLFEYFSETQRNKGNFPGRFSGRQFSNSRSEMNVSTLELGDSALYLCASSRDTTNEKLFFGSGTQLSVL.

V and J are TRBV30 and TRBJ2-3, with a possible D match to TRBD2 (5 bases). This CDR3 region has 15 residues. CDR1 GTSNPN and CDR2 SVGIG come from the germline V gene (reference sequence). Trimming left V 0 bases short and J 0 bases short, with 10 bases between. CDR3 coding DNA: TGTGCCTGGAGTGTAGCGGCCTCTAGCACAGATACGCAGTATTTT. Translated, it gives CAWSVAASSTDTQYF.

This sequence joins TRBV9 and TRBJ2-3, with a possible D match to TRBD2 (6 bases). V was pared by 3 bases and J by 8 bases, with 22 bases between. There are 16 residues in the CDR3. CDR1 SGDLS and CDR2 YYNGEE come from the germline V gene. Written as DNA, the CDR3 is TGTGCCAGCAGCGGTCCGGGACTGATGTCCATCGGTACGCAGTATTTT. Its translation is CASSGPGLMSIGTQYF.

V gene TRBV5-1 combines with J gene TRBJ1-1; 7 bases align to TRBD1. CDR3 length: 15 residues. Germline V gene sequence: CDR1 SGHRS, CDR2 YFSETQ. J was trimmed by 5 bases and V by 4 bases; bases with no gene match: 11. CDR3 sequence reads: CASSPLLGGATEAFF. In DNA, the CDR3 is TGCGCCAGCAGCCCGTTATTAGGGGGCGCGACTGAAGCTTTCTTT.

This sequence joins TRBV13 and TRBJ2-7; D may be TRBD1 (5 bases). Germline values: CDR1 PRHDT, CDR2 FYEKMQ (reference sequence). V lost 3 bases, J lost 1 base, and 13 bases lay in between. The CDR3 is 15 amino acids. DNA of the CDR3: TGTGCCAGCAGCTTGGGGCCAGGGCCTTCCTACGAGCAGTACGTC. Its protein product is CASSLGPGPSYEQYV.

CDR3 sequence reads: CASSVGGASTDTQYF. The CDR3 DNA follows: TGTGCCAGCAGCGTCGGCGGCGCTAGCACAGATACGCAGTATTTT. The chain carries TRBV9 and TRBJ2-3; D remains unclear. Between the trimmed V and J ends, which lost 2 bases and 0 bases, there was a span of 10 bases. CDR1 is SGDLS and CDR2 is YYNGEE in the germline V gene. This CDR3 has 15 residues.

The chain links TRBV29-1 to TRBJ1-1; D call uncertain. The CDR3 has 12 residues. The V gene's germline CDR1 is SQVTM and CDR2 ANQGSEA. V dropped 7 bases and J dropped 4 bases, with 13 bases sitting between them. The CDR3 DNA sequence: TGCAGCGCACCGTTAGAGGGCACTGAAGCTTTCTTT. It is translated as CSAPLEGTEAFF.

The rearrangement links TRBV28 to TRBJ2-2; possible D gene TRBD2, 5 bases. Germline lookup yields CDR1 MDHEN and CDR2 SYDVKM. The V gene lost 5 bases and the J gene lost 5 bases, with 21 bases spanning the gap. CDR3 length: 17 amino acids. The CDR3 loop reads CASSPDLSKGLTGELFF. The CDR3 region has the DNA TGTGCCAGCAGTCCCGACTTGTCCAAAGGACTGACCGGGGAGCTGTTTTTT.

This chain links TRBV6-5 with TRBJ2-7, with D possibly matching TRBD2 (5 bases). The CDR3 is made up of 16 amino acids. In germline, CDR1 is MNHEY, CDR2 SVGAGI. V was trimmed by 0 bases and J by 1 base, leaving 13 bases between them. The CDR3 DNA is TGTGCCAGCAGTTACTCGAGCGGTGGCGGGTCCTACGAGCAGTACTTC. As protein: CASSYSSGGGSYEQYF.

V gene TRBV5-5 combines with J gene TRBJ2-7, with D perhaps TRBD2 (5 bases). This CDR3 region has 13 residues. Germline CDR1 and CDR2: SGHKS and YYEKEE (reference sequence). V lost 1 base and J lost 2, with 7 bases in between. DNA for the CDR3: TGTGCCAGCAGCTTGCGGGATACCTACGAGCAGTACGTC. Its translation is CASSLRDTYEQYV.

The rearrangement links TRBV7-9 to TRBJ2-5; a weak D match, TRBD2 (6 bases). Trimming pared 1 base from V and 7 bases from J, leaving 13 bases between. In germline, CDR1 is SEHNR, CDR2 FQNEAQ (reference sequence). This CDR3 is 14 amino acids long. The CDR3 region is CASSLEVLGGTQYF. The CDR3 DNA reads as TGTGCCAGCAGCTTAGAAGTGCTGGGAGGGACCCAGTACTTC.

This chain uses TRBV9 with TRBJ2-1; 7 bases map to TRBD1. The germline V gene encodes CDR1 SGDLS and CDR2 YYNGEE. This CDR3 is 15 amino acids long. After removal of 0 bases from V and 8 bases from J, the junction contained 8 bases not matched to a gene. The CDR3 coding sequence is TGTGCCAGCAGCGTAGTCCAGGGGGAATGGTATGAGCAGTTCTTC. Its translation is CASSVVQGEWYEQFF.

The chain links TRBV6-5 to TRBJ1-2; D remains ambiguous. V lost 5 bases, J lost 5 bases, and 9 bases lay in between. CDR3 length: 12 amino acids. The germline V gene has CDR1 MNHEY and CDR2 SVGAGI. The CDR3 bases are TGTGCCAGCAGTGGAGGAGGATATGGCTACACCTTC. The encoded protein is CASSGGGYGYTF.

The J gene is TRBJ2-7, the V gene TRBV2; possibly TRBD2 for D (5 bases). CDR1 is SNHLY, CDR2 FYNNEI, per germline. V was trimmed by 7 bases and J by 3 bases, leaving 16 bases between them. The CDR3 runs 14 residues. CDR3 in amino acids: CASIPGVTIYEQYF. The CDR3 region has the DNA TGTGCCAGCATTCCCGGGGTTACCATCTACGAGCAGTACTTC.

The rearrangement uses TRBV10-3 and TRBJ1-1, with 9 nucleotides matching TRBD1. The V segment lost 2 bases and the J segment 1 base; nucleotides outside the gene matches: 2. Germline V gives CDR1 ENHRY, CDR2 SYGVKD. This CDR3 has 15 residues. As DNA, the CDR3 is TGTGCCATCAGTGAGGAGACAGGGGGGAACACTGAAGCTTTCTTT. Protein sequence: CAISEETGGNTEAFF.

The rearrangement joins TRBV11-3 to TRBJ2-7, with 7 bases lining up with TRBD2. CDR3 size: 17 residues. Germline V gene lookup returns CDR1 SGHNT and CDR2 YENEEA. V lost 1 base to trimming and J lost 0 bases; unmatched junction nucleotides: 9. The CDR3 coding sequence is TGTGCCAGCAGCTTAGGGGGGTACGCGGGAGACTCCTACGAGCAGTACTTC. Translated: CASSLGGYAGDSYEQYF.

V is TRBV28 and J is TRBJ2-7, with D unresolved. The CDR3 is made up of 13 amino acids. Germline V gene data show CDR1 as MDHEN and CDR2 as SYDVKM. Trimming removed 2 bases at V and 5 bases at J, with 10 bases between. CDR3 sequence reads: CASSLGSPNEQYF. The CDR3 DNA reads TGTGCCAGCAGTTTAGGCAGTCCCAACGAGCAGTACTTC.

The chain carries TRBV5-6 and TRBJ2-5; TRBD2 matches at 7 bases. Germline V gene lookup returns CDR1 SGHDT and CDR2 YYEEEE. V gave up 4 bases and J gave up 5 bases; unmatched junction bases: 5. The CDR3 runs to 13 residues. DNA of the CDR3: TGTGCCAGCAGCATAAGCGGGGTCGAGACCCAGTACTTC. Amino acids: CASSISGVETQYF.